This T cell receptor beta chain comes out of a study of Ad26.COV2.S vaccination and SARS-CoV-2 variants. Sequencing used immunoSEQ multiplex PCR; TCRdb keeps in-frame clones, though not all of them. The sample consists of about 280,000 clones, around 87% of them appearing once. The CDR3 spans 13 residues. Germline-derived CDR1 and CDR2 are WSHSY and SAAADI. Trimming removed 4 bases at V and 0 bases at J, with 7 bases between. This clone was observed a single time. Its specificity is unknown. Sample treatment: around 19 received Ad26.COV2.S at low or high dose, single or two shots; roughly five received placebo; per-sample allocation not given. The samples were gathered on day 63 after the first injection of vaccine or placebo. Aged 18-55 years, donor was enrolled in Boston in about 2020. An Ad26 vector expressing Wuhan-strain SARS-CoV-2 spike constituted the vaccine. Study-wide findings and caveats: For non-spike TCRs, breadth in vaccine recipients resembled that in placebo recipients.

This receptor was obtained from a person aged 18-65 years who received the Ad26.COV2.S COVID-19 vaccine or a placebo. V is TRBV10-2 and J is TRBJ2-7, with D uncertain. The sequences come from peripheral blood, collected in a trial of Ad26.COV2.S vaccine versus placebo. CDR3 bases: TGCGCCAGCAGTGGCTTCCGCTCCTACGAGCAGTACTTC. Its protein is CASSGFRSYEQYF.